The clone carrying this TCR beta chain was observed once. This specimen belongs to a study of blood T cell repertoires in COVID-19. All enrollees were about 18 to 89 years old and from roughly 22 US areas. Per the authors' pipeline: Using reference gene primer amplification, nucleated cell counts were estimated. Clones were sequenced by immunoSEQ multiplex PCR, and TCRdb holds only the in-frame ones, with some missing. That table furnishes V, J and clone size, whereas the DNA furnished D and trimming. The table shows around 250,000 clones, with just under 90% occurring only once. The CDR3 contains 9 residues. Trimming left V 8 bases short and J 5 bases short, with 3 bases between. The V gene's germline CDR1 is LNHNV and CDR2 YYDKDF (reference sequence).

The sequenced sample was PBMCs or T cells enriched from blood (not recorded which). The chain uses TRBV15 and TRBJ1-1; D gene uncertain. The TCR sequence derives from a woman aged 25 to 39 with acute COVID-19. The CDR3 region is CATETEAFF. The CDR3, as DNA: TGTGCCACCGAGACTGAAGCTTTCTTT.